This TCR beta chain was found in a study of blood T cell repertoires in COVID-19. Study-level information: From the United States, Italy and Spain came samples of acute and convalescent COVID-19.

The CDR3 has 13 amino acids. Germline CDR1 is KGHSH and CDR2 is LQKENI. V lost 8 bases and J 0 bases, leaving 8 bases between the germline ends. Data came from immunoSEQ multiplex PCR; TCRdb stores just in-frame clones and leaves some out. This sample has 300,000 to 400,000 clones; roughly 91% occur once, and the top ten carry 1%. This clone was seen a few times. This receptor was identified in a man aged 50 to 60 with active or convalescent COVID-19. This chain uses TRBV18 with TRBJ1-3; unclear D gene. The specimen was peripheral blood. Here the CDR3 reads CASPLPSGNTIYF. The CDR3 DNA reads TGTGCCAGCCCTCTTCCCTCTGGAAACACCATATATTTT. The variable domain in full, completed from reference TRBV18 and TRBJ1-3, reads NAGVMQNPRHLVRRRGQEARLRCSPMKGHSHVYWYRQLPEEGLKFMVYLQKENIIDESGMPKERFSAEFPKEGPSILRIQQVVRGDSAAYFCASPLPSGNTIYFGEGSWLTVV.